This entry concerns a single T cell receptor (beta chain). Its antigen remains unidentified. Nothing much larger sits one base from this clone, and base qualities are not available. TCRbeta CDR3 regions were amplified from genomic DNA by means of the immunoSEQ Assay, a bias-controlled multiplex PCR. The source study handled its data this way. The number of nucleated cells in each sample was estimated by amplification of reference gene primers within the assay. To quantify the absolute abundance of each unique TCRbeta CDR3 rearrangement, sequence reads were collapsed and filtered. For each sample, productive Simpson clonality was calculated by taking the square root of Simpson's diversity index across productive rearrangements. TCRdb provides this immuneACCESS table in a form limited to in-frame rearrangements. Some clones are lacking; in checked studies, under half of them reflect an unresolved V gene, and why the rest are absent is not known. V, J and clone size were drawn from that table, and D and trimming were deduced from the DNA. The sample has some 90,000 clones on record, roughly nine tenths of them singletons. The top ten clones comprise about 8.1% of the sample.

Whole blood was collected in K2EDTA tubes by collaborating institutions according to the institutions' own protocols. Collaborator samples were shipped for TCRbeta analysis as frozen whole blood, isolated PBMCs, or DNA extracted from either sample type. This record comes from a study of blood T cell repertoires in COVID-19 (dated by TCRdb to 2020 to 2022). Concerning the study at large: Samples covering the acute and convalescent phases of COVID-19 were provided by collaborators in the United States, Italy and Spain. The sample metadata nearly always contained a de-identified subject ID, COVID-19 status, age in years and sex. Subjects who had been exposed to COVID-19, were actively infected with it, or had recovered from it provided the deeply sampled blood TCRbeta repertoires that made up the dataset. Where HLA class I and class II types were available, the types were taken from metadata supplied by the sample provider, not from assay-based typing. The samples were drawn from two sources: the first 160 participants of the ongoing ImmuneRACE study, and 950 to 1,500 subjects contributed by 6 global collaborators. The material from the prospective study consisted of cDNA or gDNA derived from T cells, B-cell-depleted T cells, or PBMCs. A freely available public database, intended as a resource for researchers studying the immune response to SARS-CoV-2, is where the repertoires were released.

Points the paper makes about the study in general: The quantity of clinical and demographic metadata differed by source and by participant and was supplied without curation.

Sequencing was done on a sample of peripheral blood. The clonotype comes from a man aged 50-59 years with acute or convalescent COVID-19.

The DNA is as follows: TGTGCCAGCAGCAAAGCGGGGAGGCGACATAGCAATCAGCCCCAGCATTTT. This encodes CASSKAGRRHSNQPQHF. The chain uses TRBV21-1 and TRBJ1-5. TRBV21-1 corresponds to a pseudogene. The CDR3 measures 17 amino acids from cysteine to phenylalanine. The sequence is cut down to CDR3 DNA, 51 bases in frame from base 1.